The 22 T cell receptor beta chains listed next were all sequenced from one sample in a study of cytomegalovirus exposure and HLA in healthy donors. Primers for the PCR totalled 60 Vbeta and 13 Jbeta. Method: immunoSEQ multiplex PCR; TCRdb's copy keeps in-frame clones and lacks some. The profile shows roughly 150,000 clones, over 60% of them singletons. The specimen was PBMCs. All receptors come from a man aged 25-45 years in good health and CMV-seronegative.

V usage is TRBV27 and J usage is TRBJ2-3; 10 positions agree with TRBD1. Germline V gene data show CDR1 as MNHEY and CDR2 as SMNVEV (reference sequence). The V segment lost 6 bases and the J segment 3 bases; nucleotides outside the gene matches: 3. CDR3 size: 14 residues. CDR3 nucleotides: TGTGCCAGCAGGAGGACAGGGGGGACAGATACGCAGTATTTT. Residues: CASRRTGGTDTQYF.

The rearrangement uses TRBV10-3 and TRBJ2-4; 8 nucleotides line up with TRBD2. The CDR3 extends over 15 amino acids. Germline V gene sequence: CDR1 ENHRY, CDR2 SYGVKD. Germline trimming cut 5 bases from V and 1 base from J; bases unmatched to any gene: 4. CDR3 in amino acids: CAISTAGVAKNIQYF. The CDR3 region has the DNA TGTGCCATCAGTACAGCGGGAGTGGCCAAAAACATTCAGTACTTC.

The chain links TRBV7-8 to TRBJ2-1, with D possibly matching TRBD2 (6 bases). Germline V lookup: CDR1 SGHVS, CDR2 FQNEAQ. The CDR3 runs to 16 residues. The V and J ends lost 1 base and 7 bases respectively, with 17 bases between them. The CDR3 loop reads CASSLVTGVGGNEQFF. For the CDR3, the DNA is TGTGCCAGCAGCTTAGTCACGGGAGTGGGTGGAAATGAGCAGTTCTTC.

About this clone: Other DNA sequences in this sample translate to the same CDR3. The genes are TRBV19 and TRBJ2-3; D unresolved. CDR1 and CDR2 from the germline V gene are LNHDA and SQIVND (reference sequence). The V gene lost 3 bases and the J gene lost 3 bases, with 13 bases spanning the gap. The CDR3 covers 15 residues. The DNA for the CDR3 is TGTGCCAGTAGTATTACTACCCGAGGAACAGATACGCAGTATTTT. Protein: CASSITTRGTDTQYF.

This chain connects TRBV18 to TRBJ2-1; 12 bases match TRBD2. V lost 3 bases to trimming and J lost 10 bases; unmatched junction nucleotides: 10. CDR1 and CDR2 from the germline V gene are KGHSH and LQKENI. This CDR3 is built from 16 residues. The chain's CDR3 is CASSPAGLAGGREQFF. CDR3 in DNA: TGTGCCAGCTCACCTGCGGGACTAGCGGGCGGTAGGGAGCAGTTCTTC.

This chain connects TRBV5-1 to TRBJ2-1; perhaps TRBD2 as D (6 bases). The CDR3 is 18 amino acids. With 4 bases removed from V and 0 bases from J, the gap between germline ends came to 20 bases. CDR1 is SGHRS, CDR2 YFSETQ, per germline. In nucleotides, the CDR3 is TGCGCCAGCAGCCTCCCCCACGGGGACTCGAGCTCCTACAATGAGCAGTTCTTC. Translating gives CASSLPHGDSSSYNEQFF. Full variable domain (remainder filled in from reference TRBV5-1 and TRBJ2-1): KAGVTQTPRYLIKTRGQQVTLSCSPISGHRSVSWYQQTPGQGLQFLFEYFSETQRNKGNFPGRFSGRQFSNSRSEMNVSTLELGDSALYLCASSLPHGDSSSYNEQFFGPGTRLTVL.

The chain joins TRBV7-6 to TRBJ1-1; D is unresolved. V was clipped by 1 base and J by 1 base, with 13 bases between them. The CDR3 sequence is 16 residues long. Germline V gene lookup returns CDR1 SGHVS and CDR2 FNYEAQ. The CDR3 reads CASSLVRNRGNTEAFF. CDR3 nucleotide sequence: TGTGCCAGCAGCTTAGTTAGAAATCGGGGGAACACTGAAGCTTTCTTT.

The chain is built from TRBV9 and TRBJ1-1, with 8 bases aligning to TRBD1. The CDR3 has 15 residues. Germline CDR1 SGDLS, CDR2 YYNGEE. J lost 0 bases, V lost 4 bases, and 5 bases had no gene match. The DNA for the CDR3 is TGTGCCAGCAGCTTGGGACAGGATTTGAACACTGAAGCTTTCTTT. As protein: CASSLGQDLNTEAFF.

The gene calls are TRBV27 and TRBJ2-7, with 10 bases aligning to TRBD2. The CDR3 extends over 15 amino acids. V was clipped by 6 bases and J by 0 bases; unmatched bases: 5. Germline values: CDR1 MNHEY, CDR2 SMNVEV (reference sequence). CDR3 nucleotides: TGTGCCAGCAGCTGGACTAGCGGTCCCTCCTACGAGCAGTACTTC. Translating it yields CASSWTSGPSYEQYF.

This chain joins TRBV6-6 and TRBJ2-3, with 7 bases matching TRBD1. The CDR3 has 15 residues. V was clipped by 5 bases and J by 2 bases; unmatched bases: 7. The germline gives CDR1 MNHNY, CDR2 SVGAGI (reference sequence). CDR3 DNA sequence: TGTGCCAGCAGTACGCAGACAGGGTACACAGATACGCAGTATTTT. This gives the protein CASSTQTGYTDTQYF.

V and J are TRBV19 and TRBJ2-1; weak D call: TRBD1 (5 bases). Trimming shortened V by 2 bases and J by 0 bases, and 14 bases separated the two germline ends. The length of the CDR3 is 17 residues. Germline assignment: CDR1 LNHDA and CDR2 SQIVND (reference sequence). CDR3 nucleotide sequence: TGTGCCAGTAGTATACCCCGACAGTCTAGCTCCTACAATGAGCAGTTCTTC. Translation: CASSIPRQSSSYNEQFF.

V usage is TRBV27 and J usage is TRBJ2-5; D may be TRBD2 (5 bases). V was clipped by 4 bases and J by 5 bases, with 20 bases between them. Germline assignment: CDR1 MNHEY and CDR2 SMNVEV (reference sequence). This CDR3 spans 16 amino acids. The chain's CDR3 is CASSSNPSRQAETQYF. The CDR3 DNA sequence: TGTGCCAGCAGTTCAAACCCTAGCAGGCAGGCGGAGACCCAGTACTTC.

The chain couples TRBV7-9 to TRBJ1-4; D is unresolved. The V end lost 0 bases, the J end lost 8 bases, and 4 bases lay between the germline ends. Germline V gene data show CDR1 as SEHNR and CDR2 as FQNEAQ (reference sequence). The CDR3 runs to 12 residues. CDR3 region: CASSLASEKLFF. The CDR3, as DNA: TGTGCCAGCAGCTTAGCTTCGGAAAAACTGTTTTTT.

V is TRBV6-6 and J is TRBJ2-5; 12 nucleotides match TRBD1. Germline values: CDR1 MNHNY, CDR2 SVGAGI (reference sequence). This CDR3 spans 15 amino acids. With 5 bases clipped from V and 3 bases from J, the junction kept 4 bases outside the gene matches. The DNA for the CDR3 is TGTGCCAGCAGTCGAGGGACAGGGGGCGAAGAGACCCAGTACTTC. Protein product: CASSRGTGGEETQYF.

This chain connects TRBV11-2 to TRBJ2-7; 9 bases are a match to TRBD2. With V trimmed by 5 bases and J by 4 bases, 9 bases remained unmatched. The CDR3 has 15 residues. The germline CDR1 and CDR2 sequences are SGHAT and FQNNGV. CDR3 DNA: TGTGCCAGCAGCAGATCTAGCGGGATATCTTACGAGCAGTACTTC. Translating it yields CASSRSSGISYEQYF.

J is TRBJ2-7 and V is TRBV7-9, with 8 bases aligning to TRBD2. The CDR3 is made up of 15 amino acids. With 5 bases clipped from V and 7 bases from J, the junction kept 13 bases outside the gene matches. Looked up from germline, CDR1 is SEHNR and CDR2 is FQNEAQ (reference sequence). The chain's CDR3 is CASSPQLSGRGEQYF. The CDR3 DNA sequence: TGTGCCAGCAGCCCCCAGTTGAGCGGGAGAGGGGAGCAGTACTTC.

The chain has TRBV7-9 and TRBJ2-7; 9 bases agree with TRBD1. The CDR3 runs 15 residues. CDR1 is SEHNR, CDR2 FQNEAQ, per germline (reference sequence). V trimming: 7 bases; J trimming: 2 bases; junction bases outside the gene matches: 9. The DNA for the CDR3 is TGTGCCAGCACCCTGGGACAGGGAGTACCCTACGAGCAGTACTTC. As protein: CASTLGQGVPYEQYF.

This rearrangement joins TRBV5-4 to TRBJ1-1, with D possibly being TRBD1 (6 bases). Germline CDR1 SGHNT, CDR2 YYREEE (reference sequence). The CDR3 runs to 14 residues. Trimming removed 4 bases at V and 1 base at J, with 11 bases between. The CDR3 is CASSEGQRNTEAFF. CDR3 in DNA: TGTGCCAGCAGCGAGGGACAACGGAACACTGAAGCTTTCTTT.

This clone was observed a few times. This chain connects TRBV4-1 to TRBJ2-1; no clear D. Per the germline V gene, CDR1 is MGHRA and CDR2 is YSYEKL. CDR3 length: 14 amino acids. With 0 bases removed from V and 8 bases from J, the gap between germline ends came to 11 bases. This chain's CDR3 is CASSQDFAVDEQFF. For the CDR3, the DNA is TGCGCCAGCAGCCAAGACTTTGCCGTAGATGAGCAGTTCTTC.

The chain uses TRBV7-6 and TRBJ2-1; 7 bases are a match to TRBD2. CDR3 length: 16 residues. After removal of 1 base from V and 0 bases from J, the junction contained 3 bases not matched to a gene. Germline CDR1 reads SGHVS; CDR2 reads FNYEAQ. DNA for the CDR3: TGTGCCAGCAGCTTAGAAGCGGGGATCTCCTACAATGAGCAGTTCTTC. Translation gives CASSLEAGISYNEQFF.

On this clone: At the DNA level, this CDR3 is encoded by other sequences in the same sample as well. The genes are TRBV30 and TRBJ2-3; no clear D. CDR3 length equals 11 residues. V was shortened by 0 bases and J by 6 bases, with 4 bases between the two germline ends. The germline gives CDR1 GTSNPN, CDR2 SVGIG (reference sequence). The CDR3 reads CAWSVSDTQYF. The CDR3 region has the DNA TGTGCCTGGAGTGTTTCGGATACGCAGTATTTT.

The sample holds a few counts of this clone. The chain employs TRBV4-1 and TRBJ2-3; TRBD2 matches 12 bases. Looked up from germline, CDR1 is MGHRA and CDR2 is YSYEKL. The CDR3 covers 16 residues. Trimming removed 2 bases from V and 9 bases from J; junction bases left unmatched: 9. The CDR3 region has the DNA TGCGCCAGCAGCCAAAGCCTAGCGGGAGGGCCGAGAACGCAGTATTTT. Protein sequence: CASSQSLAGGPRTQYF.